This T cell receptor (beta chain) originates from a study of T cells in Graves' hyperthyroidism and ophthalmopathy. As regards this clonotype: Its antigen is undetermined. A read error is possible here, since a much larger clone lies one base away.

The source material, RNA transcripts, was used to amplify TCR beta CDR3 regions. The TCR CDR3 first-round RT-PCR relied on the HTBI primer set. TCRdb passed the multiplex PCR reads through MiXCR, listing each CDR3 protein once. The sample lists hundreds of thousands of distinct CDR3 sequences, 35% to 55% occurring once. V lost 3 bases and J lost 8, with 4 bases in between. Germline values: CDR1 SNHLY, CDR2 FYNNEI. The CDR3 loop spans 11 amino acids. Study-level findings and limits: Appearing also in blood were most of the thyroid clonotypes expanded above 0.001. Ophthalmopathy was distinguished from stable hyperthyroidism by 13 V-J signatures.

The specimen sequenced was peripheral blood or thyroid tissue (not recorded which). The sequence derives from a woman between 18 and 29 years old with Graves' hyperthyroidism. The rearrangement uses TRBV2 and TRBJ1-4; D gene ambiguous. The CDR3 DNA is TGTGCCAGCAGTGATTCCGAAAAACTGTTTTTT. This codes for CASSDSEKLFF.